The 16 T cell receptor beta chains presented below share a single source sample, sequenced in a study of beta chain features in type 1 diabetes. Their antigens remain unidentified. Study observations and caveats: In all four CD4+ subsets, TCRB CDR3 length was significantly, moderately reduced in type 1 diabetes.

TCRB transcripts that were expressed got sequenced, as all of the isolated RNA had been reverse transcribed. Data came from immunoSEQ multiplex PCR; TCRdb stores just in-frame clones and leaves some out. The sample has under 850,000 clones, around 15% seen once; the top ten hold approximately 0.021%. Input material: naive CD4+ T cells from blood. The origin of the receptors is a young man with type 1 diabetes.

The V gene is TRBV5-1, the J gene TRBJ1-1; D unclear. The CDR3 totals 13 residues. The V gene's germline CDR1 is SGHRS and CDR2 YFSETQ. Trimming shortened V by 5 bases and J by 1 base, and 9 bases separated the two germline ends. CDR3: CASSPLANTEAFF. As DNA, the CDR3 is TGCGCCAGCAGTCCCCTCGCGAACACTGAAGCTTTCTTT.

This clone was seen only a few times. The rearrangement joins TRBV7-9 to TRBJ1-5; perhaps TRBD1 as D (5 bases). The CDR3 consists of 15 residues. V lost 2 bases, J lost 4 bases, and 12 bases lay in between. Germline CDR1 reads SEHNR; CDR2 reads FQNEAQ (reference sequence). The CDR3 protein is CASSLNAGRNQPQHF. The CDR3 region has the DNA TGTGCCAGCAGCTTAAACGCAGGGCGAAATCAGCCCCAGCATTTT.

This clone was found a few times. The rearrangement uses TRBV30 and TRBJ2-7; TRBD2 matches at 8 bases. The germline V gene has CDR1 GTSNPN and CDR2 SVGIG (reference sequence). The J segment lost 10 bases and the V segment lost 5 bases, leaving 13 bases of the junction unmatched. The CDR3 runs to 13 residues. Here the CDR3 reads CAWSHAGGAGQYF. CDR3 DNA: TGTGCCTGGTCCCACGCGGGGGGCGCCGGACAGTACTTC.

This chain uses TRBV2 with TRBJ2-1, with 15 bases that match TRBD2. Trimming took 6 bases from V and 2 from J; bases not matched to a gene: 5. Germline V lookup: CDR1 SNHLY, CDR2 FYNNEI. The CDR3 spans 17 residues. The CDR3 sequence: CASRGLAGGSAYNEQFF. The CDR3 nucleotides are TGTGCCAGCAGGGGACTAGCGGGGGGCTCTGCCTACAATGAGCAGTTCTTC. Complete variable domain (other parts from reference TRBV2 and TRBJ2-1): EPEVTQTPSHQVTQMGQEVILRCVPISNHLYFYWYRQILGQKVEFLVSFYNNEISEKSEIFDDQFSVERPDGSNFTLKIRSTKLEDSAMYFCASRGLAGGSAYNEQFFGPGTRLTVL.

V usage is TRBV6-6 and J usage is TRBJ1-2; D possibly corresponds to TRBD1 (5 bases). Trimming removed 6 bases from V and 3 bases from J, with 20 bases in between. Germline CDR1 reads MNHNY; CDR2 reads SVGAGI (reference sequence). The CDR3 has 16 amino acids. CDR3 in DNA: TGTGCCAGCAGCCCGCGGGAGGGGAGTCGGGACTATGGCTACACCTTC. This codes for CASSPREGSRDYGYTF.

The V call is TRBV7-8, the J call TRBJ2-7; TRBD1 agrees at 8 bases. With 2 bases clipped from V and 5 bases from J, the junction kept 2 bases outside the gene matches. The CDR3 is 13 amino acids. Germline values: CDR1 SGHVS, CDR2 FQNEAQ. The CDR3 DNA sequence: TGTGCCAGCAGCTTACAGGGGGCTAACGAGCAGTACTTC. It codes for CASSLQGANEQYF.

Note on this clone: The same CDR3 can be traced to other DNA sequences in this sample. The CDR3 sequence is CAWSTGQGNQPQHF. The CDR3 coding sequence is TGTGCCTGGAGTACCGGACAGGGCAATCAGCCCCAGCATTTT. J is TRBJ1-5 and V is TRBV30; 7 bases align to TRBD1. V shed 2 bases, J shed 2 bases, and the junction held 3 bases outside the gene matches. There are 14 residues in the CDR3. Germline lookup yields CDR1 GTSNPN and CDR2 SVGIG (reference sequence).

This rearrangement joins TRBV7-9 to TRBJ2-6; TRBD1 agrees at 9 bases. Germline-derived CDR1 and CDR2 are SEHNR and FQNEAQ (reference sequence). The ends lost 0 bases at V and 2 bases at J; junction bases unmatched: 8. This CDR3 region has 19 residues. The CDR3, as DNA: TGTGCCAGCAGCTTAGCCGGGACAGGGCGGTGGGCTGGGGCCAACGTCCTGACTTTC. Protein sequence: CASSLAGTGRWAGANVLTF.

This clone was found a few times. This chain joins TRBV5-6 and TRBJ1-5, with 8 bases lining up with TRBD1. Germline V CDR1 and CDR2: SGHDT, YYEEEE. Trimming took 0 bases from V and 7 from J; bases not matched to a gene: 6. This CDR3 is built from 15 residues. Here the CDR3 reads CASSLGTGLRQPQHF. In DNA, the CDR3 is TGTGCCAGCAGCTTGGGGACAGGGCTTCGGCAGCCCCAGCATTTT.

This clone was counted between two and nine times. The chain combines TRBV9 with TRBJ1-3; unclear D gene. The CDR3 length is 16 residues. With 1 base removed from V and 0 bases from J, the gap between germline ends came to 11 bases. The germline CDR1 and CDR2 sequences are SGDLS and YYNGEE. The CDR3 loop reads CASSVMAGLSGNTIYF. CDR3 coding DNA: TGTGCCAGCAGCGTAATGGCAGGCCTCTCTGGAAACACCATATATTTT.

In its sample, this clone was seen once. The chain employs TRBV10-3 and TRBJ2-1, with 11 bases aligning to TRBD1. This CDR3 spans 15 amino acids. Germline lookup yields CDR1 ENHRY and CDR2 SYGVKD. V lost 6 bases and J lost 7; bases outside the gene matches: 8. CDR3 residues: CAISPPGTGGNEQFF. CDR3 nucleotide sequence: TGTGCCATCAGCCCCCCCGGGACAGGGGGGAATGAGCAGTTCTTC.

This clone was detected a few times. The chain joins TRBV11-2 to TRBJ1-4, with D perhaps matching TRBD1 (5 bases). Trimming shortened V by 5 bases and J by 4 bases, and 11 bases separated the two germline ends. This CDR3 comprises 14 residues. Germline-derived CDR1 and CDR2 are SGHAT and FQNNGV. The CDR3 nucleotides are TGTGCCAGCAGCGTACAGGAAATTAATGAAAAACTGTTTTTT. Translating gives CASSVQEINEKLFF.

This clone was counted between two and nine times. The CDR3 bases are TGTGCCAGCAGCCCCGGAATTGATACGCAGTATTTT. Protein product: CASSPGIDTQYF. The chain carries TRBV6-6 and TRBJ2-3; no clear D. The V end was cut by 6 bases, the J end by 6 bases, with 10 bases between. Germline V lookup: CDR1 MNHNY, CDR2 SVGAGI (reference sequence). The CDR3 spans 12 residues.

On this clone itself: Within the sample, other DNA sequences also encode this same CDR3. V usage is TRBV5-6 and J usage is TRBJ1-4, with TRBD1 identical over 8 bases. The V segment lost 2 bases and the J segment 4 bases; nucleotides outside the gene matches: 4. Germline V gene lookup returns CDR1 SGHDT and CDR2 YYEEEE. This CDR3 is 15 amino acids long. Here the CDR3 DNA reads TGTGCCAGCAGCTTCCTGGACAGGGATAATGAAAAACTGTTTTTT. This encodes CASSFLDRDNEKLFF. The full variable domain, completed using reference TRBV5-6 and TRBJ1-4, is DAGVTQSPTHLIKTRGQQVTLRCSPKSGHDTVSWYQQALGQGPQFIFQYYEEEERQRGNFPDRFSGHQFPNYSSELNVNALLLGDSALYLCASSFLDRDNEKLFFGSGTQLSVL.

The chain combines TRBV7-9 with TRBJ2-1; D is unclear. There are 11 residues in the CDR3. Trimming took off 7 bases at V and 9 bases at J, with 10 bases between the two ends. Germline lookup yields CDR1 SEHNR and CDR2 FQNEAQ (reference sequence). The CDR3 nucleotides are TGTGCCAGCACCTCTTTAGTTGAGCAGTTCTTC. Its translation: CASTSLVEQFF.

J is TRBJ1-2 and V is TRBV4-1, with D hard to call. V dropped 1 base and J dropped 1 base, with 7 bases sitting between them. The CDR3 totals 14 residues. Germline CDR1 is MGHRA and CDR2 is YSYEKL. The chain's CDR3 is CASSQAQLNYGYTF. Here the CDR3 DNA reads TGCGCCAGCAGCCAAGCACAGCTTAACTATGGCTACACCTTC.